The following is a T cell receptor beta chain sequence with its context. Constant-region reverse primers amplified full-length variable regions, followed by semi-nested Nested Universal Primer A PCR. TCRdb redid the calling of the 5' RACE reads with MiXCR, one entry per CDR3 protein. The sample gives some 45,000 distinct CDR3 sequences, more than 25% of which show up once; about 2% is in the top ten. CDR3 length: 12 residues. V shed 11 bases and J 7 bases; nucleotides not matched to a gene: 8. Germline V gives CDR1 SGHVS, CDR2 FNYEAQ. This sequence joins TRBV7-6 and TRBJ1-1; TRBD1 matches 9 bases. The TCR comes from a female donor with breast cancer. The sample taken for sequencing was naive CD4+ T cells sorted from blood. Sample subset: naive CD4+ T cells, CD4+CD45RA+CD25-. Here the CDR3 DNA reads TGTGCCTGCGGGACAGGGTGGGGTGAAGCTTTCTTT. Protein sequence: CACGTGWGEAFF.